This T cell receptor beta chain is from a study of blood T cells in healthy people across ages. The CDR3 spans 16 residues. Germline CDR1 and CDR2: SGHRS and YFSETQ. Trimming removed 3 bases at V and 2 bases at J, with 15 bases between. The authors ran a second PCR of roughly 6 to 11 cycles using a sample-barcoded 5' primer and a J-beta primer mix. Each cDNA molecule was tagged by a template-switch adaptor with 12 random nucleotides. CDR3-containing paired-end reads numbered at least 2.5 million in each sample. TCRdb fed the 5' RACE reads into MiXCR, producing one record per CDR3 protein. The table shows approximately 1.5 million distinct CDR3 sequences, with approximately 43% occurring only once.

This chain uses TRBV5-1 with TRBJ2-1; D is unclear. Sequencing input: blood. The sequence was collected from a woman aged 18-29 years in good health. The CDR3 DNA reads TGCGCCAGCAGCTCGATTGGCCCTCTGGCCTACAATGAGCAGTTCTTC. Translating gives CASSSIGPLAYNEQFF. Drawing the rest from reference TRBV5-1 and TRBJ2-1, the complete variable domain is KAGVTQTPRYLIKTRGQQVTLSCSPISGHRSVSWYQQTPGQGLQFLFEYFSETQRNKGNFPGRFSGRQFSNSRSEMNVSTLELGDSALYLCASSSIGPLAYNEQFFGPGTRLTVL.